These 8 T cell receptor beta chains share one sample of origin, sequenced in a study of Graves' ophthalmopathy and Graves' hyperthyroidism. RNA served as the template for amplifying TCR beta CDR3 regions. The first-round RT-PCR employed HTBI primers together with the Qiagen OneStep RT-PCR kit. A multiplex PCR was then performed as the second round. TCRdb re-analysed the multiplex PCR reads in MiXCR, keeping a single row per CDR3 protein. This table holds under 20,000 distinct CDR3 sequences, 46% found once. The specimen was peripheral blood. These receptors originate from a woman aged 40 to 55 with stable Graves' hyperthyroidism.

With regard to this clonotype: This could be a read error, since a much larger clone is one nucleotide away. The rearrangement uses TRBV2 and TRBJ2-1; 8 bases match TRBD2. This CDR3 is built from 16 residues. CDR1 is SNHLY and CDR2 is FYNNEI in the germline V gene. CDR3 protein: CASSREGSGAYNEQSF. The CDR3 nucleotides are TGTGCCAGCAGCCGCGAGGGTAGCGGGGCCTACAATGAGCAGTCCTTC.

DNA for the CDR3: TGTGCCATCATCGGACAATATGGCTACACCTTC. Encoded protein: CAIIGQYGYTF. This chain connects TRBV10-3 to TRBJ1-2; perhaps TRBD1 as D (5 bases). Germline CDR1 reads ENHRY; CDR2 reads SYGVKD. This CDR3 contains 11 residues. Trimming stripped 7 bases from V and 5 bases from J, with 8 bases between.

The chain uses TRBV20-1 and TRBJ1-2; D unresolved. Per germline, CDR1 DFQATT and CDR2 SNEGSKA (reference sequence). V lost 6 bases to trimming and J lost 9 bases, with 20 bases between them. The CDR3 is made up of 13 amino acids. CDR3 DNA sequence: TGCAGTGCAGAACACACGCTGGGTGGTAGCTACACCTTC. It is translated as CSAEHTLGGSYTF.

On this clonotype: The germline gene is not matched at one end of the junction; a read error may be the cause. V is TRBV7-2 and J is TRBJ1-4; TRBD1 agrees at 8 bases. Germline CDR1 and CDR2: SGHTA and FQGNSA. This CDR3 spans 15 amino acids. The CDR3 DNA sequence: TGTGCTAGCAGCTTAAATACAGGGGGGGGTGAAAAACAGTTTTTT. It specifies CASSLNTGGGEKQFF.

The chain recombines TRBV7-2 with TRBJ1-6; TRBD1 aligns across 9 bases. The length of the CDR3 is 18 residues. Germline CDR1 is SGHTA and CDR2 is FQGNSA. V shed 5 bases and J 8 bases; nucleotides not matched to a gene: 16. The CDR3 here is CASSRMNPPGQGYSPLHF. The CDR3 DNA reads TGTGCCAGCAGCCGAATGAACCCACCGGGACAGGGTTATTCACCCCTCCACTTT.

This clonotype has only a few counts. This rearrangement joins TRBV6-1 to TRBJ1-5; possibly TRBD1 for D (5 bases). The CDR3 spans 14 residues. The germline gives CDR1 MNHNS, CDR2 SASEGT. V was pared by 0 bases and J by 7 bases, with 10 bases between. As DNA, the CDR3 is TGTGCCAGCAGTGAAGCAAGGGGCGGGCAGCCCCAGCATTTT. Translation gives CASSEARGGQPQHF.

V usage is TRBV29-1 and J usage is TRBJ1-6; TRBD1 matches at 8 bases. The V and J ends lost 5 bases and 7 bases, in that order; junction bases with no gene match: 4. The CDR3 has 13 amino acids. Germline V gene sequence: CDR1 SQVTM, CDR2 ANQGSEA. The CDR3 DNA sequence: TGCAGCGTTCGGGGACAGGAGAATTCACCCCTCCACTTT. Its translation: CSVRGQENSPLHF.

This clonotype showed up many times. The chain joins TRBV5-1 to TRBJ2-1; tentatively, D is TRBD1 (5 bases). The ends were cut back, 0 bases at V and 5 bases at J, with 18 bases in the middle. Germline V gives CDR1 SGHRS, CDR2 YFSETQ. The CDR3 loop spans 17 amino acids. CDR3: CASSLGPARSGNNEQFF. The DNA for the CDR3 is TGCGCCAGCAGCTTGGGACCTGCAAGGTCAGGGAACAATGAGCAGTTCTTC.